The 15 T cell receptor beta chains given below trace back to one sample, sequenced in a study of cytomegalovirus exposure and HLA in healthy donors. The PCR contained 60 Vbeta and 13 Jbeta primers. The repertoire was sequenced with immunoSEQ multiplex PCR; TCRdb's copy has only in-frame clones and lacks some. Altogether some 130,000 clones are present, 80% being singletons, with the ten largest covering over 2%. Specimen: PBMCs. These receptors came from a man aged 30-40 years in good health and CMV-seronegative.

This clone was counted a single time. The chain combines TRBV7-6 with TRBJ2-6, with D possibly TRBD1 on 6 matching bases. Germline lookup yields CDR1 SGHVS and CDR2 FNYEAQ. The CDR3 length is 16 residues. Trimming pared 4 bases from V and 2 bases from J, leaving 12 bases between. CDR3 region: CASSSGQYTGANVLTF. CDR3 coding DNA: TGTGCCAGCAGCTCCGGACAGTACACTGGGGCCAACGTCCTGACTTTC. Using reference TRBV7-6 and TRBJ2-6 for the parts outside the CDR3, the full variable domain is GAGVSQSPRYKVTKRGQDVALRCDPISGHVSLYWYRQALGQGPEFLTYFNYEAQQDKSGLPNDRFSAERPEGSISTLTIQRTEQRDSAMYRCASSSGQYTGANVLTFGAGSRLTVL.

The gene calls are TRBV28 and TRBJ1-1; no definite D call. The CDR3 is 14 amino acids. With 2 bases removed from V and 4 bases from J, the gap between germline ends came to 11 bases. From germline, CDR1 is MDHEN and CDR2 SYDVKM. As DNA, the CDR3 is TGTGCCAGCAGTTTAGCGGAGTCTTTCACTGAAGCTTTCTTT. This gives the protein CASSLAESFTEAFF.

This clone was seen just once. The V and J genes are TRBV6-4 and TRBJ2-1; 12 bases match TRBD2. Trimming at V came to 0 bases and at J to 7 bases, leaving 7 bases not matched to a gene. Germline assignment: CDR1 MRHNA and CDR2 SNTAGT. The CDR3 length is 17 residues. The CDR3 is CASSDSSGTSGFNEQFF. The CDR3 DNA follows: TGTGCCAGCAGTGACTCTAGTGGGACTAGCGGGTTTAATGAGCAGTTCTTC.

The CDR3 region is CASSPRGASGANVLTF. DNA of the CDR3: TGTGCCAGTAGTCCCCGGGGGGCATCTGGGGCCAACGTCCTGACTTTC. The chain carries TRBV19 and TRBJ2-6; D perhaps matches TRBD2 (7 bases). V gave up 5 bases and J gave up 1 base, with 12 bases separating them. The CDR3 extends over 16 amino acids. The germline V gene encodes CDR1 LNHDA and CDR2 SQIVND (reference sequence). Full variable domain (remainder filled in from reference TRBV19 and TRBJ2-6): DGGITQSPKYLFRKEGQNVTLSCEQNLNHDAMYWYRQDPGQGLRLIYYSQIVNDFQKGDIAEGYSVSREKKESFPLTVTSAQKNPTAFYLCASSPRGASGANVLTFGAGSRLTVL.

The chain employs TRBV15 and TRBJ2-1; TRBD2 is a possible D gene (5 bases). The CDR3 loop spans 14 amino acids. V was cut by 0 bases and J by 3 bases, with 6 bases left in between. The V gene's germline CDR1 is LNHNV and CDR2 YYDKDF (reference sequence). For the CDR3, the DNA is TGTGCCACCAGCAGAGATGGACTCTACAATGAGCAGTTCTTC. This translates into CATSRDGLYNEQFF.

The rearrangement links TRBV11-2 to TRBJ2-7; a possible D gene is TRBD2 (6 bases). CDR3 length equals 16 residues. Between the trimmed V and J ends, which lost 1 base and 1 base, there was a span of 14 bases. Germline V gene lookup returns CDR1 SGHAT and CDR2 FQNNGV. This chain's CDR3 is CASSLVAGLSSYEQYF. CDR3 DNA: TGTGCCAGCAGCTTAGTCGCGGGACTTAGTTCCTACGAGCAGTACTTC.

The chain employs TRBV27 and TRBJ1-6; D is unresolved. Trimming cost V 2 bases and J 5 bases, with 4 bases left between them. From germline, CDR1 is MNHEY and CDR2 SMNVEV (reference sequence). The CDR3 contains 13 residues. CDR3 residues: CASSLGDNSPLHF. The CDR3 DNA reads TGTGCCAGCAGTTTAGGAGATAATTCACCCCTCCACTTT.

This clone was found once. CDR3 sequence reads: CASSVQGAGDTQYF. In nucleotides, the CDR3 is TGCGCCAGCAGCGTGCAGGGGGCTGGAGATACGCAGTATTTT. The chain employs TRBV5-1 and TRBJ2-3; 8 bases are shared with TRBD1. This CDR3 is 14 amino acids long. V was pared by 4 bases and J by 5 bases, with 6 bases of the junction left unmatched. Per germline, CDR1 SGHRS and CDR2 YFSETQ.

Turning to this clone: Germline is not matched at one junction end, which may reflect a read error. DNA of the CDR3: TGTGCCGGCAGTTTATCATCAGGGGTAGACACCGGGGAGCTGTTTTTT. Amino acids: CAGSLSSGVDTGELFF. This sequence joins TRBV27 and TRBJ2-2; D possibly corresponds to TRBD1 (6 bases). This CDR3 is 16 amino acids long. CDR1 and CDR2 (germline): MNHEY, SMNVEV (reference sequence).

The chain couples TRBV7-9 to TRBJ2-7; D perhaps matches TRBD1 (6 bases). V was pared by 2 bases and J by 4 bases, with 9 bases between. Germline loops: CDR1 SEHNR, CDR2 FQNEAQ (reference sequence). The CDR3 is made up of 13 amino acids. This CDR3 is CASSLLQGYEQYF. In DNA form, the CDR3 reads TGTGCCAGCAGCTTACTTCAGGGGTACGAGCAGTACTTC.

V gene TRBV7-9 combines with J gene TRBJ2-1, with D perhaps TRBD1 (5 bases). The CDR3 consists of 16 residues. V dropped 5 bases and J dropped 6 bases, with 20 bases sitting between them. Germline CDR1 SEHNR, CDR2 FQNEAQ (reference sequence). This CDR3 reads CASSPPRSGISNEQFF. The CDR3 bases are TGTGCCAGCAGCCCCCCCCGTTCAGGGATCTCCAATGAGCAGTTCTTC.

V usage is TRBV9 and J usage is TRBJ1-3; D might be TRBD1 (6 bases). This CDR3 comprises 14 residues. Germline V gene data show CDR1 as SGDLS and CDR2 as YYNGEE. Trimming left V 0 bases short and J 8 bases short, with 12 bases between. The CDR3 loop reads CASSVEWTEDTIYF. The CDR3 DNA is TGTGCCAGCAGCGTAGAGTGGACAGAAGACACCATATATTTT.

A few counts support this clone. The rearrangement uses TRBV6-4 and TRBJ1-1; D is ambiguous. The CDR3 loop spans 11 amino acids. Germline-derived CDR1 and CDR2 are MRHNA and SNTAGT. V lost 8 bases and J 6 bases, leaving 10 bases between the germline ends. The CDR3 DNA is TGTGCCAGCTCGAGAGGCGCTGAAGCTTTCTTT. Translating gives CASSRGAEAFF.

CDR3: CASDVAGLNYGYTF. CDR3 bases: TGTGCCAGCGACGTCGCCGGACTTAACTATGGCTACACCTTC. The V call is TRBV28, the J call TRBJ1-2; D is undetermined. V lost 8 bases and J lost 1, with 14 bases in between. The CDR3 covers 14 residues. Germline V gives CDR1 MDHEN, CDR2 SYDVKM.

This chain connects TRBV28 to TRBJ1-1, with D possibly matching TRBD1 (5 bases). Between the trimmed V and J ends, which lost 4 bases and 0 bases, there was a span of 9 bases. Per the germline V gene, CDR1 is MDHEN and CDR2 is SYDVKM. The CDR3 runs 14 residues. In DNA form, the CDR3 reads TGTGCCAGCAGTTGGACATCTCTGAACACTGAAGCTTTCTTT. This translates into CASSWTSLNTEAFF. The full variable domain, its missing parts supplied by reference TRBV28 and TRBJ1-1, is DVKVTQSSRYLVKRTGEKVFLECVQDMDHENMFWYRQDPGLGLRLIYFSYDVKMKEKGDIPEGYSVSREKKERFSLILESASTNQTSMYLCASSWTSLNTEAFFGQGTRLTVV.